The 21 T cell receptor beta chains reported below all come from one sample, sequenced in a study of CD8 T cells in ankylosing spondylitis. One entry per CDR3 protein, called by TCRdb with MiXCR from the 5' RACE reads. This table holds 350,000 to 400,000 distinct CDR3 sequences, 20% to 25% found once. The sequencing sample was made of blood, either unsorted or a sorted T cell fraction (not recorded which). The receptors were gathered from a male donor with ankylosing spondylitis or in good health (not recorded which).

This sequence joins TRBV12-3 or TRBV12-4 and TRBJ1-5, with D hard to call. V was shortened by 4 bases and J by 5 bases, with 9 bases between the two germline ends. The CDR3 is 13 residues long. The CDR3 region has the DNA TGTGCCAGCAGTTCCGGCAACCATCAGCCCCAGCATTTT. As protein: CASSSGNHQPQHF.

This clonotype was observed once. This chain links TRBV6-2 or TRBV6-3 with TRBJ2-1, with D perhaps matching TRBD2 (5 bases). V dropped 6 bases and J dropped 0 bases, with 15 bases sitting between them. Germline CDR1 reads MNHEY; CDR2 reads SVGEGT. The CDR3 sequence is 16 residues long. Here the CDR3 DNA reads TGTGCCAGCAGATCGGACTGGGCGAGCTCCTACAATGAGCAGTTCTTC. As protein: CASRSDWASSYNEQFF.

A few counts support this clonotype. V gene TRBV6-1 combines with J gene TRBJ2-3; tentatively, D is TRBD1 or TRBD2 (5 bases each). The CDR3 is made up of 14 amino acids. CDR1 MNHNS and CDR2 SASEGT come from the germline V gene. Trimming stripped 6 bases from V and 5 bases from J, with 15 bases between. CDR3 in amino acids: CASRDFGAVDTQYF. The DNA for the CDR3 is TGTGCCAGCAGGGACTTCGGGGCGGTAGATACGCAGTATTTT.

V is TRBV20-1 and J is TRBJ2-5, with 7 positions matching TRBD2. Trimming took 4 bases from V and 5 from J; bases not matched to a gene: 1. CDR1 DFQATT and CDR2 SNEGSKA come from the germline V gene (reference sequence). The CDR3 is 11 amino acids. The CDR3 is CSAIGGETQYF. The CDR3 bases are TGCAGTGCTATCGGGGGGGAGACCCAGTACTTC.

Only a few counts were recorded for this clonotype. The chain links TRBV10-1 to TRBJ2-7; TRBD1 aligns across 7 bases. Germline CDR1 and CDR2: WNHNN and SYGVQD (reference sequence). There are 16 residues in the CDR3. V gave up 4 bases and J gave up 2 bases; unmatched junction bases: 11. The CDR3 reads CASSVPGTASPYEQYF. DNA of the CDR3: TGCGCCAGCAGTGTCCCCGGGACAGCTAGCCCCTACGAGCAGTACTTC.

This clonotype showed up just a few times. V is TRBV9 and J is TRBJ2-5; 7 bases align to TRBD1. The CDR3 runs 17 residues. With 3 bases clipped from V and 5 bases from J, the junction kept 16 bases outside the gene matches. Germline V gene data show CDR1 as SGDLS and CDR2 as YYNGEE. Here the CDR3 DNA reads TGTGCCAGCAGCGCCGGAGACCGGACAGGTTTAGTGGAGACCCAGTACTTC. Protein product: CASSAGDRTGLVETQYF. The full variable domain, in which reference TRBV9 and TRBJ2-5 provide the parts outside the CDR3, is DSGVTQTPKHLITATGQRVTLRCSPRSGDLSVYWYQQSLDQGLQFLIQYYNGEERAKGNILERFSAQQFPDLHSELNLSSLELGDSALYFCASSAGDRTGLVETQYFGPGTRLLVL.

The sample holds a few counts of this clonotype. The rearrangement uses TRBV12-3 or TRBV12-4 and TRBJ1-4; 9 nucleotides agree with TRBD1. The CDR3 is 14 residues long. The trim removed 3 bases at V and 8 bases at J, leaving 4 bases unmatched. The CDR3 is CASSFGQGQEKLFF. Written as DNA, the CDR3 is TGTGCCAGCAGTTTCGGACAGGGGCAGGAAAAACTGTTTTTT.

The chain has TRBV27 and TRBJ2-7; TRBD1 matches 8 bases. Trimming at V came to 6 bases and at J to 7 bases, leaving 11 bases not matched to a gene. Per the germline V gene, CDR1 is MNHEY and CDR2 is SMNVEV (reference sequence). This CDR3 is built from 14 residues. The CDR3 spells CASSAGQGVWEQYF. CDR3 coding DNA: TGTGCCAGCAGCGCCGGACAGGGAGTGTGGGAGCAGTACTTC.

V and J are TRBV12-3 or TRBV12-4 and TRBJ2-2, with TRBD1 matching over 11 bases. V dropped 3 bases and J dropped 0; count of bases not matched to a gene: 6. CDR3 length: 18 residues. The CDR3 sequence: CASSFYGTGGPNTGELFF. The DNA of the CDR3 is TGTGCCAGCAGTTTTTACGGGACAGGGGGTCCGAACACCGGGGAGCTGTTTTTT.

The rearrangement uses TRBV7-3 and TRBJ2-5, with 12 bases that match TRBD2. This CDR3 contains 15 residues. V was pared by 4 bases and J by 2 bases, with 2 bases of the junction left unmatched. Germline CDR1 reads SGHTA; CDR2 reads FQGTGA. The DNA of the CDR3 is TGTGCCAGCAGCTGGGGACTAGCGGGTCAAGAGACCCAGTACTTC. Residues: CASSWGLAGQETQYF.

The chain recombines TRBV6-5 with TRBJ2-3, with D unclear. CDR1 and CDR2 from the germline V gene are MNHEY and SVGAGI. This CDR3 has 14 residues. The ends were cut back, 1 base at V and 0 bases at J, with 5 bases in the middle. The CDR3 here is CASSYLGSTDTQYF. The DNA of the CDR3 is TGTGCCAGCAGTTACTTGGGGAGCACAGATACGCAGTATTTT.

This clonotype came up a few times. The chain links TRBV7-2 to TRBJ2-3; D possibly matches TRBD1 or TRBD2 (7 bases each). The V and J ends lost 7 bases and 3 bases respectively, with 17 bases between them. CDR1 SGHTA and CDR2 FQGNSA come from the germline V gene. CDR3 length equals 15 residues. CDR3 amino acids: CASTEGQGGTDTQYF. In DNA, the CDR3 is TGTGCCAGCACCGAGGGGCAGGGGGGGACAGATACGCAGTATTTT.

In the case of this clonotype: At one end, the junction sequence differs from germline, possibly due to a read error. The chain carries TRBV28 and TRBJ1-5, with TRBD1 identical over 7 bases. Germline assignment: CDR1 MDHEN and CDR2 SYDVKM. This CDR3 has 14 amino acids. As DNA, the CDR3 is TGTGTCAGCAGTTTGGAGCAGGGGGAACAGCCCCAGCATTTT. Protein sequence: CVSSLEQGEQPQHF.

This clonotype has just a few counts. V gene TRBV29-1 combines with J gene TRBJ2-1, with 8 bases that match TRBD1. Trimming removed 6 bases from V and 4 bases from J; junction bases left unmatched: 5. The CDR3 totals 13 residues. Germline V CDR1 and CDR2: SQVTM, ANQGSEA. In DNA form, the CDR3 reads TGCAGCGTCTCCGGGACAGGATACAATGAGCAGTTCTTC. It encodes CSVSGTGYNEQFF.

This clonotype has just a few counts. This chain links TRBV19 with TRBJ2-4; no firm D call. Germline V lookup: CDR1 LNHDA, CDR2 SQIVND (reference sequence). The V end lost 3 bases, the J end lost 7 bases, and 16 bases lay between the germline ends. This CDR3 contains 15 residues. The CDR3 loop reads CASSIYPVVGNIQYF. CDR3 DNA sequence: TGTGCCAGTAGTATCTACCCCGTGGTAGGGAACATTCAGTACTTC. The full variable domain, its missing parts supplied by reference TRBV19 and TRBJ2-4, is DGGITQSPKYLFRKEGQNVTLSCEQNLNHDAMYWYRQDPGQGLRLIYYSQIVNDFQKGDIAEGYSVSREKKESFPLTVTSAQKNPTAFYLCASSIYPVVGNIQYFGAGTRLSVL.

This clonotype was detected a few times. This chain joins TRBV5-1 and TRBJ2-7, with 7 bases matching TRBD1. The CDR3 covers 12 residues. V lost 4 bases to trimming and J lost 6 bases; unmatched junction nucleotides: 4. Germline CDR1 and CDR2: SGHRS and YFSETQ. For the CDR3, the DNA is TGCGCCAGCAGCCACGACAGGGCCGAGCAGTACTTC. Protein sequence: CASSHDRAEQYF.

The chain links TRBV29-1 to TRBJ2-2; 7 positions match TRBD2. Germline loops: CDR1 SQVTM, CDR2 ANQGSEA. Trimming took 6 bases from V and 0 from J; bases not matched to a gene: 4. This CDR3 has 14 amino acids. The DNA of the CDR3 is TGCAGCGTCTTAGCGGGCCCGAACACCGGGGAGCTGTTTTTT. Its translation is CSVLAGPNTGELFF.

This clonotype was counted only a few times. The chain uses TRBV9 and TRBJ2-3, with a weak D call TRBD1 (5 bases). Germline V gene sequence: CDR1 SGDLS, CDR2 YYNGEE. Trimming removed 0 bases from V and 4 bases from J, with 12 bases in between. This CDR3 contains 15 residues. CDR3 nucleotides: TGTGCCAGCAGCGTAGTTGGCAGGGTGGCAGATACGCAGTATTTT. Its protein is CASSVVGRVADTQYF.

This sequence joins TRBV27 and TRBJ2-3; D may match TRBD1 or TRBD2 (7 bases each). V was clipped by 2 bases and J by 6 bases, with 12 bases between them. The CDR3 is made up of 14 amino acids. Germline V gene sequence: CDR1 MNHEY, CDR2 SMNVEV (reference sequence). For the CDR3, the DNA is TGTGCCAGCAGTTTAGACAGGGAGGGGGATACGCAGTATTTT. Encoded protein: CASSLDREGDTQYF.

The V call is TRBV12-3 or TRBV12-4, the J call TRBJ1-6; D not resolved. V was pared by 7 bases and J by 4 bases, with 11 bases between. This CDR3 has 14 amino acids. The CDR3 DNA reads as TGTGCCAGCACTCTGGCGTATTATAATTCACCCCTCCACTTT. It encodes CASTLAYYNSPLHF.

This clonotype turned up a few times. V and J are TRBV11-2 and TRBJ2-1; D is undetermined. Germline CDR1 reads SGHAT; CDR2 reads FQNNGV. V gave up 0 bases and J gave up 1 base, with 10 bases separating them. This CDR3 has 16 residues. As DNA, the CDR3 is TGTGCCAGCAGCTTAGATGTCGCGGTTTCCTACAATGAGCAGTTCTTC. Translation: CASSLDVAVSYNEQFF.